This TCR beta chain was observed in a study of shared clonotypes between healthy human individuals. Template for every sorted-subset replicate PCR totaled around 200 ng DNA, around 32,000 T cell genomes. Repertoires were generated with immunoSEQ multiplex PCR, while TCRdb's copy carries only in-frame clones and drops some. The table has 600,000 to 750,000 clones, more than 70% seen once. The sequencing sample was made of memory CD4+ T cells sorted from blood. The subset here: CD45RA-negative fraction. The sequence was obtained from a woman aged 25 to 39 in good health.

Here the CDR3 reads CSATQNTEAFF. The CDR3 DNA reads as TGCAGTGCTACCCAGAACACTGAAGCTTTCTTT. The V call is TRBV20-1, the J call TRBJ1-1, with D hard to call. The CDR3 has 11 residues. V lost 4 bases and J lost 1, with 4 bases in between. The germline V gene has CDR1 DFQATT and CDR2 SNEGSKA (reference sequence).